Presented here are 25 T cell receptor beta chains from one specimen sequenced in a study of blood T cell repertoires in COVID-19. Sequencing used immunoSEQ multiplex PCR; TCRdb keeps in-frame clones, though not all of them. In the table there are 150,000 or so clones, 75% to 90% of which are singletons. The sample comprised peripheral blood. These receptor sequences come from a woman aged 70-85 years with acute or convalescent COVID-19.

The chain employs TRBV18 and TRBJ2-1; 7 bases are a match to TRBD1. This CDR3 has 13 amino acids. V shed 6 bases, J shed 7 bases, and the junction held 6 bases outside the gene matches. The germline V gene encodes CDR1 KGHSH and CDR2 LQKENI. In DNA form, the CDR3 reads TGTGCCAGCTCCCCTGGGACAGCGAATGAGCAGTTCTTC. Amino acid sequence: CASSPGTANEQFF.

This clone was recorded only once. V gene TRBV29-1 combines with J gene TRBJ2-7; TRBD1 aligns across 9 bases. The CDR3 covers 14 residues. Per the germline V gene, CDR1 is SQVTM and CDR2 is ANQGSEA. V lost 6 bases to trimming and J lost 3 bases; unmatched junction nucleotides: 9. The CDR3 region is CSVLTGGVGYEQYF. The CDR3 bases are TGCAGCGTCCTTACAGGGGGCGTGGGCTACGAGCAGTACTTC.

This clone was counted a single time. This sequence joins TRBV18 and TRBJ2-5, with 10 bases that match TRBD2. The length of the CDR3 is 14 residues. V lost 4 bases, J lost 5 bases, and 4 bases stayed unmatched. Looked up from germline, CDR1 is KGHSH and CDR2 is LQKENI. CDR3 sequence reads: CASSRAGGTETQYF. Written as DNA, the CDR3 is TGTGCCAGCTCACGAGCGGGGGGGACCGAGACCCAGTACTTC.

This clone was seen once. The V gene is TRBV6-5, the J gene TRBJ1-4, with a weak D call TRBD1 (6 bases). The CDR3 extends over 15 amino acids. V was trimmed by 0 bases and J by 8 bases, leaving 13 bases between them. Germline assignment: CDR1 MNHEY and CDR2 SVGAGI. This CDR3 is CASSYSTGALEKLFF. CDR3 sequence (DNA): TGTGCCAGCAGTTACTCGACAGGAGCACTGGAAAAACTGTTTTTT.

This clone was observed a single time. This chain links TRBV2 with TRBJ1-1; D gene uncertain. Looked up from germline, CDR1 is SNHLY and CDR2 is FYNNEI. This CDR3 contains 15 residues. Between the trimmed V and J ends, which lost 6 bases and 3 bases, there was a span of 17 bases. DNA of the CDR3: TGTGCCAGCAGCCGCCCACTCCGGGTTGACACTGAAGCTTTCTTT. This translates into CASSRPLRVDTEAFF.

The chain employs TRBV6-5 and TRBJ1-5, with no clear D. The V gene lost 4 bases and the J gene lost 0 bases, with 13 bases spanning the gap. This CDR3 is 16 amino acids long. CDR1 is MNHEY, CDR2 SVGAGI, per germline. Here the CDR3 DNA reads TGTGCCAGCAGTTCCGCGAGGGTCAATAGCAATCAGCCCCAGCATTTT. It translates to CASSSARVNSNQPQHF.

This chain uses TRBV6-5 with TRBJ1-1, with TRBD1 matching over 7 bases. Per the germline V gene, CDR1 is MNHEY and CDR2 is SVGAGI. V lost 10 bases and J lost 11; bases outside the gene matches: 10. The CDR3 has 11 amino acids. The CDR3 loop reads CATIAGGRAFF. The CDR3 coding sequence is TGTGCCACCATCGCAGGGGGTCGGGCTTTCTTT.

The chain employs TRBV5-6 and TRBJ2-1, with 7 bases lining up with TRBD1. Trimming at V came to 1 base and at J to 2 bases, leaving 0 bases not matched to a gene. Germline V gene lookup returns CDR1 SGHDT and CDR2 YYEEEE. The CDR3 is 14 residues long. DNA for the CDR3: TGTGCCAGCAGCTTGCAGGGGGCCTACAATGAGCAGTTCTTC. Translation gives CASSLQGAYNEQFF.

This clone has just one count. The CDR3 sequence: CASSQRMGGLETQYF. CDR3 coding DNA: TGCGCCAGCAGCCAGCGAATGGGAGGTCTGGAGACCCAGTACTTC. The chain has TRBV4-3 and TRBJ2-5, with D possibly matching TRBD2 (6 bases). Per the germline V gene, CDR1 is LGHNA and CDR2 is YSLEER. This CDR3 spans 15 amino acids. Trimming left V 3 bases short and J 5 bases short, with 16 bases between.

The CDR3 nucleotides read TGCGCCAGCAGCCTCCAGGGAGGGGGTACAGATACGCAGTATTTT. Protein: CASSLQGGGTDTQYF. This chain links TRBV5-1 with TRBJ2-3, with D maybe TRBD2 (7 bases). The CDR3 is 15 residues long. Looked up from germline, CDR1 is SGHRS and CDR2 is YFSETQ. The V gene lost 4 bases and the J gene lost 3 bases, with 15 bases spanning the gap.

Comment on this clone: The sample contains more than one DNA sequence encoding this CDR3. V and J are TRBV5-1 and TRBJ1-1; a weak D match, TRBD1 (5 bases). The V and J ends lost 1 base and 1 base respectively, with 8 bases between them. Germline CDR1 and CDR2: SGHRS and YFSETQ. The CDR3 spans 14 residues. The DNA of the CDR3 is TGCGCCAGCAGCTTGTTCCAGGGGAACACTGAAGCTTTCTTT. Amino acid sequence: CASSLFQGNTEAFF.

The count of this clone is one. The genes are TRBV9 and TRBJ2-7; TRBD1 aligns across 9 bases. The CDR3 runs to 15 residues. Germline V lookup: CDR1 SGDLS, CDR2 YYNGEE. Losses at the gene ends were 4 bases for V and 3 bases for J; bases not matched to a gene: 8. In DNA form, the CDR3 reads TGTGCCAGCAGCCCCTCCGGGACAGGGTACTACGAGCAGTACTTC. Amino acids: CASSPSGTGYYEQYF.

V gene TRBV5-6 combines with J gene TRBJ1-3; no reliable D call. Trimming removed 0 bases from V and 4 bases from J, with 2 bases in between. Germline values: CDR1 SGHDT, CDR2 YYEEEE. The CDR3 covers 12 residues. CDR3 DNA sequence: TGTGCCAGCAGCTTGGTAGGAAACACCATATATTTT. This encodes CASSLVGNTIYF. The variable domain in full, completed from reference TRBV5-6 and TRBJ1-3, reads DAGVTQSPTHLIKTRGQQVTLRCSPKSGHDTVSWYQQALGQGPQFIFQYYEEEERQRGNFPDRFSGHQFPNYSSELNVNALLLGDSALYLCASSLVGNTIYFGEGSWLTVV.

The V and J genes are TRBV5-6 and TRBJ2-7; 11 bases fit TRBD1. From germline, CDR1 is SGHDT and CDR2 YYEEEE. CDR3 length: 14 amino acids. V trimming: 3 bases; J trimming: 5 bases; junction bases outside the gene matches: 4. The CDR3 DNA is TGTGCCAGCAGCTGGGGGACAGGGGGAAACGAGCAGTACGTC. Translated, it gives CASSWGTGGNEQYV.

The rearrangement uses TRBV5-5 and TRBJ1-1, with D possibly matching TRBD1 (5 bases). V was cut by 0 bases and J by 1 base, with 7 bases left in between. The CDR3 extends over 14 amino acids. Per germline, CDR1 SGHKS and CDR2 YYEKEE (reference sequence). The CDR3: CASSLDRTNTEAFF. CDR3 DNA sequence: TGTGCCAGCAGCTTGGACAGGACGAACACTGAAGCTTTCTTT. Together with reference TRBV5-5 and TRBJ1-1, the CDR3 gives the full variable domain: DAGVTQSPTHLIKTRGQQVTLRCSPISGHKSVSWYQQVLGQGPQFIFQYYEKEERGRGNFPDRFSARQFPNYSSELNVNALLLGDSALYLCASSLDRTNTEAFFGQGTRLTVV.

The chain has TRBV3-1 (or the pseudogene TRBV3-2) and TRBJ1-1; 8 bases match TRBD1. Germline V gene lookup returns CDR1 LGHDT and CDR2 YNNKEL (reference sequence). CDR3 length: 16 amino acids. J lost 1 base, V lost 5 bases, and 9 bases had no gene match. Here the CDR3 DNA reads TGTGCCAGCAGCGTTGGGACAGGCGGCCCGAACACTGAAGCTTTCTTT. Protein: CASSVGTGGPNTEAFF.

V gene TRBV3-1 (or the pseudogene TRBV3-2) combines with J gene TRBJ1-4; D unresolved. CDR1 and CDR2 from the germline V gene are LGHDT and YNNKEL (reference sequence). V was cut by 3 bases and J by 4 bases, with 6 bases left in between. This CDR3 has 13 residues. In DNA, the CDR3 is TGTGCCAGCAGCCAGCGTCGTAATGAAAAACTGTTTTTT. Its protein is CASSQRRNEKLFF.

The J gene is TRBJ1-1, the V gene TRBV5-5; 9 bases map to TRBD1. V was pared by 3 bases and J by 3 bases, with 12 bases of the junction left unmatched. The CDR3 sequence is 17 residues long. Germline V gene data show CDR1 as SGHKS and CDR2 as YYEKEE (reference sequence). In DNA form, the CDR3 reads TGTGCCAGCAGCTCTGGACAGGGGTCTAAACTAGACACTGAAGCTTTCTTT. Protein sequence: CASSSGQGSKLDTEAFF.

The chain links TRBV9 to TRBJ2-7, with D maybe TRBD2 (5 bases). This CDR3 comprises 15 residues. CDR1 and CDR2 (germline): SGDLS, YYNGEE. The germline V and J ends were trimmed by 0 bases and 1 base, with 11 bases remaining between them. Here the CDR3 reads CASSVEASKSYEQYF. The CDR3 DNA reads TGTGCCAGCAGCGTAGAGGCTAGCAAGTCCTACGAGCAGTACTTC.

The genes are TRBV5-1 and TRBJ2-2; 8 nucleotides agree with TRBD2. The CDR3 is made up of 14 amino acids. The germline V gene has CDR1 SGHRS and CDR2 YFSETQ. V trimming: 5 bases; J trimming: 3 bases; junction bases outside the gene matches: 3. The CDR3 loop is CASRGSGDTGELFF. CDR3 coding DNA: TGCGCCAGCAGGGGTAGCGGGGACACCGGGGAGCTGTTTTTT.

The chain carries TRBV7-2 and TRBJ2-7, with TRBD2 as a possible D gene (6 bases). Germline CDR1 SGHTA, CDR2 FQGNSA. This CDR3 has 14 residues. Trimming pared 1 base from V and 6 bases from J, leaving 13 bases between. CDR3 region: CASSLGGDRREQYF. The CDR3 DNA follows: TGTGCCAGCAGCTTAGGGGGGGACCGGCGCGAGCAGTACTTC.

The rearrangement joins TRBV21-1 to TRBJ2-2; the tabulated D call, TRBD1, remains unverified against the DNA. TRBV21-1 is listed as a pseudogene. This CDR3 has 15 residues. The CDR3 DNA follows: TGTGCCAGTCATCGGAGAGGGGGCGAGAACGGGGAGCTGTTTTTT. This codes for CASHRRGGENGELFF.

A word on this clone: Other DNA variants within this sample encode the same CDR3. This rearrangement joins TRBV4-3 to TRBJ1-5; weak D call: TRBD1 (6 bases). The germline V gene encodes CDR1 LGHNA and CDR2 YSLEER. The CDR3 loop spans 13 amino acids. The V end lost 0 bases, the J end lost 7 bases, and 7 bases lay between the germline ends. The CDR3, as DNA: TGCGCCAGCAGCCAAGAAAGGGGGCAGCCCCAGCATTTT. Protein sequence: CASSQERGQPQHF.

A single count supports this clone. The rearrangement joins TRBV29-1 to TRBJ1-1, with D possibly being TRBD1 (5 bases). In germline, CDR1 is SQVTM, CDR2 ANQGSEA. The CDR3 loop spans 14 amino acids. V lost 4 bases and J lost 9, with 21 bases in between. The CDR3 sequence: CSVGELRPDSKAFF. In DNA, the CDR3 is TGCAGCGTTGGGGAACTGCGGCCCGACAGTAAAGCTTTCTTT.

This clone was recorded once. The J gene is TRBJ1-5, the V gene TRBV5-1; no clear D. Deletions cut 5 bases from V and 0 bases from J, with 12 bases between. The germline V gene has CDR1 SGHRS and CDR2 YFSETQ. This CDR3 region has 15 residues. CDR3 region: CASSLAGYSNQPQHF. The CDR3 DNA is TGCGCCAGCAGTCTGGCAGGTTATAGCAATCAGCCCCAGCATTTT.